Sequencing of this TCR beta chain was carried out in a study of shared clonotypes between healthy human individuals. CDR1 and CDR2 from the germline V gene are SNHLY and FYNNEI. V lost 6 bases to trimming and J lost 2 bases, with 14 bases between them. The CDR3 length is 15 residues. The authors divided CD4+ cells into CD45RA+ naive and CD45RA-negative memory subsets. The method was immunoSEQ multiplex PCR; TCRdb's version includes in-frame clones alone and lacks a portion of them. Of 2.3 million or so clones listed, roughly 93% are singletons. The sequenced material came from naive CD4+ T cells from PBMCs. As for subset: CD45RA+ positively selected. The chain couples TRBV2 to TRBJ2-4; TRBD1 might be the D (6 bases). The source of this sequence is a man younger than 30 in good health. Some clones in this sample may be carry-over from other donors' samples. The CDR3 sequence: CASRLTGVTKNIQYF. The DNA for the CDR3 is TGTGCCAGCAGATTGACAGGAGTAACCAAAAACATTCAGTACTTC. The variable domain in full, with the rest retrieved from reference TRBV2 and TRBJ2-4, is EPEVTQTPSHQVTQMGQEVILRCVPISNHLYFYWYRQILGQKVEFLVSFYNNEISEKSEIFDDQFSVERPDGSNFTLKIRSTKLEDSAMYFCASRLTGVTKNIQYFGAGTRLSVL.